This T cell receptor beta chain was found in a study of T-cell reconstitution after alpha-beta-depleted transplantation in children. Study-wide results and limits: Surviving recipient T cells and thymic progenitors underlay high day-60 TCRbeta diversity in some patients. Where alpha-beta T cells came from about two months after transplant was reportedly several hundred expanded graft clones. The authors attributed T-cell counts and diversity one year after transplant mostly to newly produced T cells.

Unique molecular identifiers were built into the TCRbeta library. MiXCR was run by TCRdb on the PCR reads, yielding one entry per CDR3 protein. The data contain about 420,000 distinct CDR3 sequences, around 15% of them seen just once; the ten biggest clones take up 25% to 30%. To note about this clonotype: As yet, its antigen is unknown.

The source was PBMCs, mostly from graft donor cells, collected 360 days after TCRalphabeta/CD19-depleted stem cell transplant. This clonotype originated in a boy younger than two who had a stem cell transplant for Wiskott-Aldrich syndrome, so the T cells may come from the graft donor.

The CDR3 here is CASSYPGLAQEQYF. For the CDR3, the DNA is TGTGCCAGCAGTTACCCCGGACTAGCACAAGAGCAGTACTTC. J is TRBJ2-7 and V is TRBV6-2 or TRBV6-3, with TRBD2 matching over 8 bases. Trimming removed 2 bases from V and 7 bases from J; junction bases left unmatched: 7. The CDR3 runs to 14 residues. Looked up from germline, CDR1 is MNHEY and CDR2 is SVGEGT.